This is a list of T cell receptor beta chains from one sample in a study of blood T cell repertoires in COVID-19. Sequencing used immunoSEQ multiplex PCR; TCRdb keeps in-frame clones, though not all of them. The table lists approximately 130,000 clones, about 80% of them singletons. The sample taken for sequencing was peripheral blood. All receptors derive from a human donor in a cohort sampled during active COVID-19. Both conserved end residues are part of each CDR3. A D gene is named only where the DNA matches it firmly. Clone sizes are given selectively: once, few, many, or a class where the clone is expanded.

cdr3_aa | cdr3_nt | j_call | clone_size | d_call | v_call
CASSEVSLALGETQYF | TGTGCCAGCAGTGAAGTCTCGCTAGCCTTGGGGGAGACCCAGTACTTC | TRBJ2-5 | - | - | TRBV2
CAELRQGTNSGANVLTF | TGTGCCGAATTAAGACAGGGAACTAACTCTGGGGCCAACGTCCTGACTTTC | TRBJ2-6 | - | TRBD1 | TRBV30
CASSRQGSYEQYF | TGTGCCAGCAGCCGACAGGGCTCCTACGAGCAGTACTTC | TRBJ2-7 | - | TRBD1 | TRBV13
CASSTSGGASSYNEQFF | TGTGCCAGTAGTACTAGCGGGGGGGCCTCCTCCTACAATGAGCAGTTCTTC | TRBJ2-1 | - | TRBD2 | TRBV19
CASSQAGWAAFF | TGTGCCAGCAGCCAAGCAGGGTGGGCCGCTTTCTTT | TRBJ1-1 | - | - | TRBV14
CASSLGGQASTDTQYF | TGCGCCAGCAGCTTGGGCGGACAGGCCAGCACAGATACGCAGTATTTT | TRBJ2-3 | few | TRBD1 | TRBV5-1
CASSLKQLDNSPLHF | TGCGCCAGCAGCTTGAAACAGTTGGATAATTCACCCCTCCACTTT | TRBJ1-6 | - | - | TRBV5-1
CASSLEAAANYGYTF | TGTGCCAGCAGCTTGGAGGCGGCGGCTAACTATGGCTACACCTTC | TRBJ1-2 | - | - | TRBV5-4
CASKGTGGNQPQHF | TGTGCCAGCAAAGGGACAGGGGGCAATCAGCCCCAGCATTTT | TRBJ1-5 | once | TRBD1 | TRBV6-5
CASSPEGGGSGANVLTF | TGTGCCAGCAGCCCGGAAGGTGGCGGCTCTGGGGCCAACGTCCTGACTTTC | TRBJ2-6 | - | - | TRBV4-2
CASTPSDRGRQPQHF | TGTGCCAGTACGCCTTCCGACAGGGGGCGTCAGCCCCAGCATTTT | TRBJ1-5 | - | TRBD1 | TRBV19
CASSFTGQNGYTF | TGTGCCAGCAGTTTTACAGGGCAGAATGGCTACACCTTC | TRBJ1-2 | - | - | TRBV27
CASSGQGSNQPQHF | TGTGCCAGCAGTGGACAGGGGAGCAATCAGCCCCAGCATTTT | TRBJ1-5 | - | TRBD1 | TRBV2
CASSPKKRGGSLYEQYF | TGTGCCAGCAGTCCCAAGAAGCGGGGGGGGTCCCTCTACGAGCAGTACTTC | TRBJ2-7 | - | TRBD2 | TRBV27
CASSLRLGGWGLRGVEAFF | TGTGCCAGCAGCCTTCGCCTGGGCGGTTGGGGCCTCCGTGGGGTTGAAGCTTTCTTT | TRBJ1-1 | - | - | TRBV5-6
CAWRGTGVKGNTIYF | TGTGCCTGGAGGGGGACAGGGGTTAAAGGAAACACCATATATTTT | TRBJ1-3 | - | TRBD1 | TRBV30
CAISGGRNTEAFF | TGTGCCATCAGTGGGGGCAGGAACACTGAAGCTTTCTTT | TRBJ1-1 | - | - | TRBV10-3
CASSLNREDNSPLHF | TGTGCCAGCAGCCTAAACAGGGAAGATAATTCACCCCTCCACTTT | TRBJ1-6 | few | - | TRBV7-9
CATSQQENQPQHF | TGTGCCACCAGCCAACAGGAAAATCAGCCCCAGCATTTT | TRBJ1-5 | - | - | TRBV15
CATSDGDRSSQPQHF | TGTGCCACCAGTGACGGGGACAGGTCGAGTCAGCCCCAGCATTTT | TRBJ1-5 | - | TRBD1 | TRBV24-1
CASSETGTGDGYTF | TGCGCCAGCAGCGAAACCGGGACAGGGGATGGCTACACCTTC | TRBJ1-2 | - | TRBD1 | TRBV5-1
CASSGGGRQGADTQYF | TGCGCCAGCAGCGGGGGTGGGAGACAGGGAGCAGATACGCAGTATTTT | TRBJ2-3 | - | TRBD1 | TRBV5-1
CASSSLGGDQPQHF | TGTGCCAGCAGTTCACTAGGGGGGGATCAGCCCCAGCATTTT | TRBJ1-5 | - | - | TRBV2
CASSHGQGNGYTF | TGTGCCAGCAGTCACGGACAGGGGAATGGCTACACCTTC | TRBJ1-2 | - | TRBD1 | TRBV6-6
CASRPFSGGQFF | TGTGCCAGCAGACCCTTTAGCGGCGGGCAGTTCTTC | TRBJ2-1 | few | - | TRBV6-6
CASSQELSGQPYYEQYF | TGTGCCAGCAGCCAAGAACTCTCGGGACAGCCTTACTACGAGCAGTACTTC | TRBJ2-7 | few | TRBD1 | TRBV14
CASSIHPLPGRTYNEQFF | TGTGCCAGTAGTATCCATCCTCTCCCAGGGCGCACCTACAATGAGCAGTTCTTC | TRBJ2-1 | once | - | TRBV19
CATSRRDTVNQPQHF | TGTGCCACCAGCAGACGGGACACTGTCAATCAGCCCCAGCATTTT | TRBJ1-5 | - | - | TRBV15
CASSSGRLNTDTQYF | TGTGCCAGCAGTTCAGGAAGACTAAACACAGATACGCAGTATTTT | TRBJ2-3 | - | - | TRBV28
CASSFPGLRNSPLHF | TGTGCCAGTAGCTTTCCGGGACTCCGGAATTCACCCCTCCACTTT | TRBJ1-6 | - | - | TRBV19
CAWSEGAGVADTQYF | TGTGCCTGGAGTGAAGGAGCGGGGGTAGCAGATACGCAGTATTTT | TRBJ2-3 | - | TRBD2 | TRBV30
CASSPTDSSGNTIYF | TGTGCCAGCAGTCCGACCGACAGCTCTGGAAACACCATATATTTT | TRBJ1-3 | - | - | TRBV2
CASSQGWGGSPLHF | TGTGCCAGCAGCCAAGGGTGGGGGGGTTCACCCCTCCACTTT | TRBJ1-6 | - | - | TRBV3-1/TRBV3-2
CASSQDRAAIDYGYTF | TGCGCCAGCAGCCAAGACAGGGCCGCTATCGACTATGGCTACACCTTC | TRBJ1-2 | - | - | TRBV4-1
CASSLGGAGANEKLFF | TGTGCCAGCAGCTTGGGAGGGGCGGGTGCTAATGAAAAACTGTTTTTT | TRBJ1-4 | - | - | TRBV7-9
CASSSGRGGGEQYF | TGTGCCAGCAGCTCCGGACGGGGAGGGGGCGAGCAGTACTTC | TRBJ2-7 | once | - | TRBV5-4
CASSLSRTTYNEQFF | TGTGCCAGCAGTTTATCCCGGACTACATACAATGAGCAGTTCTTC | TRBJ2-1 | - | - | TRBV27
CASSLGPGRLNEQYF | TGTGCCAGCAGTTTAGGGCCGGGGAGACTGAACGAGCAGTACTTC | TRBJ2-7 | - | - | TRBV6-5
CASSFFIPRPADSSGANVLTF | TGTGCCAGCAGCTTTTTTATCCCCCGCCCAGCGGACAGCTCTGGGGCCAACGTCCTGACTTTC | TRBJ2-6 | - | - | TRBV7-6
CASSQGWTNEKLFF | TGTGCCAGCAGCCAGGGGTGGACTAATGAAAAACTGTTTTTT | TRBJ1-4 | - | - | TRBV2
CASSRTGDYNSPLHF | TGTGCCAGCAGCCGGACAGGGGATTATAATTCACCCCTCCACTTT | TRBJ1-6 | - | TRBD1 | TRBV5-4
CASSYSDRGNTIYF | TGTGCCAGCAGTTACTCGGACAGAGGAAACACCATATATTTT | TRBJ1-3 | - | - | TRBV6-5
CASRGTRTSGGPNTGELFF | TGCGCCAGCAGAGGTACCCGGACTAGCGGGGGGCCGAACACCGGGGAGCTGTTTTTT | TRBJ2-2 | - | TRBD2 | TRBV5-1
CASSEAYRASYEQYF | TGTGCCAGCAGTGAAGCTTACAGGGCGTCCTACGAGCAGTACTTC | TRBJ2-7 | - | - | TRBV6-1
CASSAFQGSGNTIYF | TGCGCCAGCAGTGCGTTCCAGGGCTCTGGAAACACCATATATTTT | TRBJ1-3 | - | - | TRBV10-1
CASSPPLTEIQPQHF | TGTGCCAGCTCACCACCCCTGACAGAAATACAGCCCCAGCATTTT | TRBJ1-5 | - | - | TRBV18
CASSIGVFSGANVLTF | TGCGCCAGCAGCATAGGAGTATTCTCTGGGGCCAACGTCCTGACTTTC | TRBJ2-6 | - | - | TRBV5-1
CASSWRGTSAYEQYF | TGTGCCAGCAGCTGGAGGGGGACTAGTGCCTACGAGCAGTACTTC | TRBJ2-7 | - | TRBD2 | TRBV13
CASSDDRFGTDTQYF | TGCGCCAGCAGTGACGACAGGTTTGGCACAGATACGCAGTATTTT | TRBJ2-3 | - | - | TRBV10-2